This TCR beta chain stems from a study of T cell changes during pregnancy in multiple sclerosis. Some clones are missing from TCRdb's copy, which holds only in-frame ones; the method was immunoSEQ multiplex PCR. The data contain 28,000 or so clones, 70% to 90% of them singletons. Sequencing used CD4+ T cells from peripheral blood mononuclear cells, obtained in the first trimester of pregnancy. The TCR was taken from a female donor in good health, enrolled as a control in a pregnancy study.

Here the CDR3 DNA reads TGTGCCAGCAGCACGACAGGGGGCACAGATACGCAGTATTTT. Protein sequence: CASSTTGGTDTQYF. The chain uses TRBV5-4 and TRBJ2-3, with 8 bases aligning to TRBD1. The CDR3 totals 14 residues. Trimming removed 4 bases from V and 1 base from J; junction bases left unmatched: 2. CDR1 and CDR2 from the germline V gene are SGHNT and YYREEE (reference sequence).